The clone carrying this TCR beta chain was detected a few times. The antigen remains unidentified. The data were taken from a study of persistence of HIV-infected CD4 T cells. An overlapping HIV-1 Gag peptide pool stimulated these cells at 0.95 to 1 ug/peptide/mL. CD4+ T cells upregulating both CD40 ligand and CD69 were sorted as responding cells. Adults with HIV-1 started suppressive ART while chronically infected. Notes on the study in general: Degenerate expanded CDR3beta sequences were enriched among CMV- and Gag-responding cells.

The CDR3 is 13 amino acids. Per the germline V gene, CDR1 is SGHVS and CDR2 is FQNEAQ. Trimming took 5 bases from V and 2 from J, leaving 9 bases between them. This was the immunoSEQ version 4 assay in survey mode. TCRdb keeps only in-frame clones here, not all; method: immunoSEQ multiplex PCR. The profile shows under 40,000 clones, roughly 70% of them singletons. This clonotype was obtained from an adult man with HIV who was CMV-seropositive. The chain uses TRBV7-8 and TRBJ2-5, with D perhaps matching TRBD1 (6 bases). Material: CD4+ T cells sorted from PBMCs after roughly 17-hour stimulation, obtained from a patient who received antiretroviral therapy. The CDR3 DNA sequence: TGTGCCAGCAGCCCAGGGGATCAAGAGACCCAGTACTTC. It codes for CASSPGDQETQYF. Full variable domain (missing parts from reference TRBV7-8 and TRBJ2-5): GAGVSQSPRYKVAKRGQDVALRCDPISGHVSLFWYQQALGQGPEFLTYFQNEAQLDKSGLPSDRFFAERPEGSVSTLKIQRTQQEDSAVYLCASSPGDQETQYFGPGTRLLVL.